These 26 T cell receptor beta chains originate from one sample sequenced in a study of T cells in Graves' hyperthyroidism and ophthalmopathy. RNA transcripts provided the source from which TCR beta CDR3 regions were amplified. Using the HTBI primer set, a first-round RT-PCR was run on the TCR CDR3. TCRdb re-called the multiplex PCR reads through MiXCR, storing one row per CDR3 protein. The table includes around 350,000 distinct CDR3 sequences, roughly 13% detected once. Sequencing input: blood. The receptors were sampled from a woman aged 18-35 years with Graves' hyperthyroidism.

Many counts were recorded for this clonotype. The V and J genes are TRBV28 and TRBJ2-2; no clear D. Per germline, CDR1 MDHEN and CDR2 SYDVKM. The V end was cut by 1 base, the J end by 0 bases, with 6 bases between. The CDR3 has 15 amino acids. The CDR3 nucleotides are TGTGCCAGCAGTTTATTGACAACGAACACCGGGGAGCTGTTTTTT. Its protein is CASSLLTTNTGELFF.

This clonotype was seen repeatedly, ten times or more. The gene calls are TRBV13 and TRBJ2-7; D might be TRBD1 or TRBD2, each matching 5 bases. V was clipped by 3 bases and J by 6 bases, with 18 bases between them. CDR1 and CDR2 (germline): PRHDT, FYEKMQ (reference sequence). The CDR3 covers 15 residues. The CDR3 sequence is CASSFTGLGVSEQYF. For the CDR3, the DNA is TGTGCCAGCAGCTTTACGGGGCTGGGAGTGTCCGAGCAGTACTTC.

This clonotype came up many times. This chain connects TRBV18 to TRBJ1-5, with D unclear. CDR3 length: 14 amino acids. The germline gives CDR1 KGHSH, CDR2 LQKENI. V was cut by 2 bases and J by 8 bases, with 13 bases left in between. Here the CDR3 DNA reads TGTGCCAGCTCACCAACGGACCCGGGGAAGCCCCAGCATTTT. This translates into CASSPTDPGKPQHF.

In this sample, this clonotype turned up many times. This sequence joins TRBV5-1 and TRBJ2-1, with 7 bases fitting TRBD2. The length of the CDR3 is 14 residues. Germline V gives CDR1 SGHRS, CDR2 YFSETQ. V gave up 4 bases and J gave up 10 bases; unmatched junction bases: 11. CDR3 residues: CASSLPRGVDEQFF. The CDR3 DNA is TGCGCCAGCAGCCTACCTCGGGGGGTTGACGAGCAGTTCTTC.

On this clonotype: This may be a read error, as it is one base from a much larger clone. This sequence joins TRBV5-4 and TRBJ1-1; a weak D match, TRBD1 (5 bases). V shed 4 bases and J shed 6 bases, with 13 bases lying between them. The germline V gene encodes CDR1 SGHNT and CDR2 YYREEE (reference sequence). CDR3 length: 13 amino acids. The CDR3 DNA sequence: TGTGCCAGCAGCCAAGGGGCCTCTCCTGAAGCTTTCTTT. Translating gives CASSQGASPEAFF.

This clonotype was counted at least ten times. The chain links TRBV12-3 or TRBV12-4 to TRBJ1-6; 7 nucleotides match TRBD1. The CDR3 extends over 14 amino acids. Unmatched junction bases numbered 6, after V lost 5 bases and J lost 8 bases. As DNA, the CDR3 is TGTGCCAGCAGTACAAACAGGGGAGATTCACCCCTCCACTTT. Its translation is CASSTNRGDSPLHF.

The rearrangement links TRBV29-1 to TRBJ2-1; 12 bases are a match to TRBD2. Per the germline V gene, CDR1 is SQVTM and CDR2 is ANQGSEA. This CDR3 is built from 13 residues. V lost 5 bases to trimming and J lost 8 bases; unmatched junction nucleotides: 4. In DNA form, the CDR3 reads TGCAGCGTTAGCGGGACTAGCGGGCATGAGCAGTTCTTC. Amino acid sequence: CSVSGTSGHEQFF.

The table lists this clonotype with many counts. V is TRBV5-4 and J is TRBJ2-7; TRBD2 matches at 8 bases. From germline, CDR1 is SGHNT and CDR2 YYREEE (reference sequence). V was pared by 0 bases and J by 4 bases, with 9 bases of the junction left unmatched. The CDR3 loop spans 16 amino acids. As DNA, the CDR3 is TGTGCCAGCAGCTTGGCAGCGGGAGCTTCCCATTACGAGCAGTACTTC. This translates into CASSLAAGASHYEQYF.

In its sample, this clonotype was seen many times. The chain recombines TRBV7-9 with TRBJ1-4, with TRBD1 matching 7 bases. The V and J ends lost 5 bases and 8 bases, in that order; junction bases with no gene match: 8. Germline CDR1 SEHNR, CDR2 FQNEAQ (reference sequence). The CDR3 runs 14 residues. The CDR3 region is CASSLNRGGEKLFF. For the CDR3, the DNA is TGTGCCAGCAGCCTCAACAGGGGAGGCGAAAAACTGTTTTTT.

The chain employs TRBV28 and TRBJ2-2; a weak D match, TRBD2 (6 bases). The V end lost 4 bases, the J end lost 4 bases, and 13 bases lay between the germline ends. This CDR3 is 15 amino acids long. In germline, CDR1 is MDHEN, CDR2 SYDVKM. DNA for the CDR3: TGTGCCAGCAGTTCCGTGGTCGGGGGCACCGGGGAGCTGTTTTTT. It codes for CASSSVVGGTGELFF.

Many counts were recorded for this clonotype. The V and J genes are TRBV6-4 and TRBJ1-2; 7 positions match TRBD1. V shed 3 bases and J 7 bases; nucleotides not matched to a gene: 14. Per germline, CDR1 MRHNA and CDR2 SNTAGT. This CDR3 is built from 16 residues. Written as DNA, the CDR3 is TGTGCCAGCAGTGATTCAGACAGGGTGCAGGCGAGTGGCTACACCTTC. Translated: CASSDSDRVQASGYTF.

The table lists this clonotype with a few counts. A junction boundary mismatches the germline segment, possibly from a read error. The rearrangement uses TRBV28 and TRBJ1-6, with D possibly matching TRBD1 (6 bases). The CDR3 spans 14 residues. Germline lookup yields CDR1 MDHEN and CDR2 SYDVKM. CDR3 in amino acids: CATSGGQYNSPLHF. Here the CDR3 DNA reads TGTGCCACCAGTGGGGGCCAGTATAATTCACCCCTCCACTTT.

A few counts support this clonotype. This chain uses TRBV2 with TRBJ2-5; D gene ambiguous. V shed 8 bases and J shed 0 bases, with 13 bases lying between them. The CDR3 loop spans 14 amino acids. Germline assignment: CDR1 SNHLY and CDR2 FYNNEI. CDR3 in DNA: TGTGCCAGCCTGGGTGGGGTTCACCAAGAGACCCAGTACTTC. As protein: CASLGGVHQETQYF.

Many counts were recorded for this clonotype. The chain recombines TRBV11-3 with TRBJ2-1; unclear D gene. The CDR3 is made up of 15 amino acids. CDR1 and CDR2 (germline): SGHNT, YENEEA. Trimming removed 1 base at V and 8 bases at J, with 15 bases between. The CDR3 DNA reads TGTGCCAGCAGCTTAGGGACCCCCTCGGATGATGAGCAGTTCTTC. This sequence encodes CASSLGTPSDDEQFF.

This clonotype was recorded many times. The chain has TRBV27 and TRBJ2-7; 14 nucleotides agree with TRBD2. J was trimmed by 2 bases and V by 5 bases; bases with no gene match: 8. Germline-derived CDR1 and CDR2 are MNHEY and SMNVEV (reference sequence). There are 17 residues in the CDR3. In DNA form, the CDR3 reads TGTGCCAGCAGTCGACTAGCGGGAGGGCCCGGGGCCTACGAGCAGTACTTC. Translation: CASSRLAGGPGAYEQYF.

The V gene is TRBV5-1, the J gene TRBJ2-3, with 7 bases fitting TRBD2. The CDR3 consists of 13 residues. Trimming removed 5 bases from V and 6 bases from J; junction bases left unmatched: 6. Germline CDR1 and CDR2: SGHRS and YFSETQ. The CDR3 loop reads CASSRGDRDTQYF. CDR3 nucleotides: TGCGCCAGCAGTCGGGGGGATAGGGATACGCAGTATTTT.

This clonotype was observed a handful of times. The CDR3 sequence is CAISPRPGRETQYF. CDR3 sequence (DNA): TGTGCCATCAGCCCGCGGCCAGGGAGAGAGACCCAGTACTTC. The chain joins TRBV10-3 to TRBJ2-5; D tentatively reads TRBD1 or TRBD2 (5 bases each). V lost 6 bases and J 4 bases, leaving 15 bases between the germline ends. The length of the CDR3 is 14 residues. The V gene's germline CDR1 is ENHRY and CDR2 SYGVKD.

This clonotype showed up many times. This chain links TRBV6-2 or TRBV6-3 with TRBJ1-2, with 9 bases lining up with TRBD1. The CDR3 is made up of 17 amino acids. Germline loops: CDR1 MNHEY, CDR2 SVGEGT. Germline trimming cut 6 bases from V and 3 bases from J; bases unmatched to any gene: 14. The chain's CDR3 is CASRSTGGARPYYGYTF. Here the CDR3 DNA reads TGTGCCAGCAGATCCACAGGGGGCGCACGACCCTACTATGGCTACACCTTC.

The gene calls are TRBV2 and TRBJ1-1; a weak D match, TRBD1 (6 bases). CDR3 length: 11 amino acids. Trimming shortened V by 6 bases and J by 8 bases, and 10 bases separated the two germline ends. Germline V gene lookup returns CDR1 SNHLY and CDR2 FYNNEI. The CDR3 region is CASRPGTEAFF. The DNA for the CDR3 is TGTGCCAGCAGACCCGGGACAGAAGCTTTCTTT. Variable domain in full (rest from reference TRBV2 and TRBJ1-1): EPEVTQTPSHQVTQMGQEVILRCVPISNHLYFYWYRQILGQKVEFLVSFYNNEISEKSEIFDDQFSVERPDGSNFTLKIRSTKLEDSAMYFCASRPGTEAFFGQGTRLTVV.

This clonotype was seen repeatedly, ten times or more. This sequence joins TRBV6-5 and TRBJ2-2; D remains ambiguous. The CDR3 totals 12 residues. Trimming stripped 2 bases from V and 5 bases from J, with 3 bases between. CDR1 is MNHEY, CDR2 SVGAGI, per germline. The CDR3 here is CASSYGTGELFF. CDR3 in DNA: TGTGCCAGCAGTTACGGTACCGGGGAGCTGTTTTTT.

In this sample, this clonotype turned up many times. The chain employs TRBV28 and TRBJ1-2, with 9 bases identical to TRBD1. From germline, CDR1 is MDHEN and CDR2 SYDVKM. This CDR3 contains 15 residues. Trimming took 1 base from V and 4 from J; bases not matched to a gene: 4. CDR3 DNA sequence: TGTGCCAGCAGTTTATTTGGGACAGGGTCCTATGGCTACACCTTC. Protein: CASSLFGTGSYGYTF.

This chain links TRBV7-2 with TRBJ2-3; 9 nucleotides align to TRBD2. CDR1 and CDR2 (germline): SGHTA, FQGNSA. Trimming at V came to 5 bases and at J to 4 bases, leaving 10 bases not matched to a gene. The CDR3 consists of 16 residues. The CDR3 coding sequence is TGTGCCAGCAGCCAACTATGGGCGGGAGGGGCAGATACGCAGTATTTT. Protein product: CASSQLWAGGADTQYF. The whole variable domain, remainder taken from reference TRBV7-2 and TRBJ2-3, is GAGVSQSPSNKVTEKGKDVELRCDPISGHTALYWYRQSLGQGLEFLIYFQGNSAPDKSGLPSDRFSAERTGGSVSTLTIQRTQQEDSAVYLCASSQLWAGGADTQYFGPGTRLTVL.

This clonotype was seen many times. The chain is built from TRBV11-2 and TRBJ2-1; TRBD1 might be the D (6 bases). The CDR3 consists of 13 residues. Germline-derived CDR1 and CDR2 are SGHAT and FQNNGV. V was shortened by 1 base and J by 10 bases, with 11 bases between the two germline ends. The CDR3 is CASSLGGGGEQFF. CDR3 DNA: TGTGCCAGCAGCTTAGGAGGGGGTGGCGAGCAGTTCTTC.

This clonotype was seen repeatedly, ten times or more. The chain has TRBV4-1 and TRBJ2-3; D tentatively fits TRBD1 or TRBD2 (5 bases each). The germline V gene has CDR1 MGHRA and CDR2 YSYEKL. The CDR3 spans 15 residues. Trimming took off 1 base at V and 2 bases at J, with 10 bases between the two ends. Here the CDR3 DNA reads TGCGCCAGCAGCCAAGGTGGGGGTTCCACAGATACGCAGTATTTT. It codes for CASSQGGGSTDTQYF.

This clonotype was seen at least ten times. V usage is TRBV3-1 and J usage is TRBJ1-1, with D maybe TRBD1 (5 bases). V dropped 2 bases and J dropped 6 bases, with 10 bases sitting between them. CDR3 size: 13 residues. Germline V gene lookup returns CDR1 LGHDT and CDR2 YNNKEL (reference sequence). CDR3 in amino acids: CASSQNRGAEAFF. DNA of the CDR3: TGTGCCAGCAGCCAAAATCGGGGCGCTGAAGCTTTCTTT.

As for this clonotype: An end of the junction does not agree with germline; a read error may underlie this. The chain recombines TRBV7-6 with TRBJ1-4, with TRBD1 identical over 7 bases. This CDR3 has 16 residues. Germline lookup yields CDR1 SGHVS and CDR2 FNYEAQ. Written as DNA, the CDR3 is TGTGCCAACAGCTTAACACCACCGGGACAGAATGAAAAACTGTTTTTT. This encodes CANSLTPPGQNEKLFF.